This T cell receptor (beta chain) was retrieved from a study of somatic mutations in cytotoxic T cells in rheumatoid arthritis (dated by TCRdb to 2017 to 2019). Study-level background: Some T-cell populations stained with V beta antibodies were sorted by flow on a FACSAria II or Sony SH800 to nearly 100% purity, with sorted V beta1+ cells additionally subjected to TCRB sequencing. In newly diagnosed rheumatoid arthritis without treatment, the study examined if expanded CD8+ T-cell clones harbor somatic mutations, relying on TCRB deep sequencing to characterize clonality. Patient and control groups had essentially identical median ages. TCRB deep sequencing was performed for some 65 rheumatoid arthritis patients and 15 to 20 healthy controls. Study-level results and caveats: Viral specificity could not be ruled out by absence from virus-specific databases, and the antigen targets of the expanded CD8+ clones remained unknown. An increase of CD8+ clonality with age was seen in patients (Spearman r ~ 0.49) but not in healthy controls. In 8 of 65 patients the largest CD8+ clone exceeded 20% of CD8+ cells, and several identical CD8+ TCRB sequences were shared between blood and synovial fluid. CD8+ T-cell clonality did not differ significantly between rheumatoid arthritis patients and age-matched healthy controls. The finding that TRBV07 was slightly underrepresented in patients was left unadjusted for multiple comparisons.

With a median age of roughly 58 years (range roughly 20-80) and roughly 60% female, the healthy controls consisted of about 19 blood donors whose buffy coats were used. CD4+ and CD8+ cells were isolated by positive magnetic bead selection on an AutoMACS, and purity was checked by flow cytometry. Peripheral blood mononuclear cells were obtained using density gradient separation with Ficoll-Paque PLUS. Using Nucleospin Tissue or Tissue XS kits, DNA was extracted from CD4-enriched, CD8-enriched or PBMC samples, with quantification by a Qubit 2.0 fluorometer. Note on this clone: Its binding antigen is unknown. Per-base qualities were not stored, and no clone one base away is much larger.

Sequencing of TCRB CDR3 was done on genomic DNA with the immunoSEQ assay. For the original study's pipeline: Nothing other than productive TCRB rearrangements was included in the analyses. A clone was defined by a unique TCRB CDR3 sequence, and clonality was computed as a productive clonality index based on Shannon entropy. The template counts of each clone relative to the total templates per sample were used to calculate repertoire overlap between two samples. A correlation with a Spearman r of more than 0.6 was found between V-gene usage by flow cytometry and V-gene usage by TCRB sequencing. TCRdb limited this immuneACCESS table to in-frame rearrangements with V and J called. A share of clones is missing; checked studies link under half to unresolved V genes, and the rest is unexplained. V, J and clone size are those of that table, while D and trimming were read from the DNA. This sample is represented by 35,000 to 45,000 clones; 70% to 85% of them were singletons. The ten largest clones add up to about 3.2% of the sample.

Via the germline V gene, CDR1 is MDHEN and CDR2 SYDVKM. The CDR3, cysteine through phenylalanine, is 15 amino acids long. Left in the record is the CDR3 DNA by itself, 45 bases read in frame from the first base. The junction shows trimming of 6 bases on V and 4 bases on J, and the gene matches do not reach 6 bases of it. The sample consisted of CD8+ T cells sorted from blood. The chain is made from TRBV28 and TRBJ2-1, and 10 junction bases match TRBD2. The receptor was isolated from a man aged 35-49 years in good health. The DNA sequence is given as TGTGCCAGCAGCGGGGGACTAGCGCGATACAATGAGCAGTTCTTC. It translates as CASSGGLARYNEQFF. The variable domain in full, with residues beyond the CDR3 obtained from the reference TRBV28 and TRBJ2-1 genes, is DVKVTQSSRYLVKRTGEKVFLECVQDMDHENMFWYRQDPGLGLRLIYFSYDVKMKEKGDIPEGYSVSREKKERFSLILESASTNQTSMYLCASSGGLARYNEQFFGPGTRLTVL.